This T cell receptor beta chain comes out of a study of PD-L1 blockade in urothelial cancer. Turning to the study itself: Patients previously received 0 to 3 chemotherapy regimens.

Synthetic templates analogous to TCR were spiked into all PCRs individually. Sequencing used immunoSEQ multiplex PCR; TCRdb keeps in-frame clones, though not all of them. The table lists approximately 50,000 clones, just over 85% of them singletons. Documented time point: pretreatment peripheral blood. This clone was detected only once. Germline loops: CDR1 MNHEY, CDR2 SVGAGI. V was pared by 4 bases and J by 3 bases, with 9 bases of the junction left unmatched. This CDR3 comprises 15 residues. The chain is built from TRBV6-5 and TRBJ2-7, with TRBD1 identical over 7 bases. Sample: PBMCs, taken around atezolizumab (anti-PD-L1) treatment. This clonotype originated in a man in his 60s with urothelial cancer. The DNA for the CDR3 is TGTGCCAGCAGTTCCCTGACAGGGTCGAGCTACGAGCAGTACTTC. Its translation is CASSSLTGSSYEQYF.